The rows below give T cell receptor beta chains drawn from one sample of a study of blood T cell repertoires in COVID-19. Only in-frame clones appear in the TCRdb table, and some are missing; sequencing was by immunoSEQ multiplex PCR. The sample holds about 280,000 clones, almost 90% seen once. Material for sequencing was peripheral blood. These receptors came from a woman aged 30 to 39 with COVID-19, enrolled during active disease. Each CDR3 is given with its conserved first and last residue. D genes are given only for firm matches. Only part of the rows carry a size: once, few, many, or a class if the clone is expanded.

clone size: NA; D gene: NA; J gene: TRBJ2-7; V gene: TRBV19; CDR3 protein: CAGLTAFLGEQYF; CDR3 DNA: TGTGCCGGGTTGACAGCCTTTTTGGGAGAGCAGTACTTC
clone size: few; D gene: TRBD1; J gene: TRBJ1-1; V gene: TRBV30; CDR3 protein: CAWDRGRETEAFF; CDR3 DNA: TGTGCCTGGGACAGGGGGCGGGAGACTGAAGCTTTCTTT
clone size: few; D gene: TRBD1; J gene: TRBJ2-1; V gene: TRBV7-3; CDR3 protein: CASSLPGTGGYNEQFF; CDR3 DNA: TGTGCCAGCAGCCTTCCCGGGACAGGGGGCTACAATGAGCAGTTCTTC
clone size: NA; D gene: NA; J gene: TRBJ2-1; V gene: TRBV29-1; CDR3 protein: CSAKSGARSYNEQFF; CDR3 DNA: TGCAGCGCTAAAAGTGGGGCGCGGTCCTACAATGAGCAGTTCTTC
clone size: once; D gene: NA; J gene: TRBJ2-3; V gene: TRBV3-1/TRBV3-2; CDR3 protein: CASSSEDTQYF; CDR3 DNA: TGTGCCAGCAGCTCAGAAGATACGCAGTATTTT
clone size: NA; D gene: TRBD2; J gene: TRBJ2-1; V gene: TRBV7-9; CDR3 protein: CASSRGLGVYNEQFF; CDR3 DNA: TGTGCCAGCAGCCGGGGACTAGGGGTCTACAATGAGCAGTTCTTC
clone size: NA; D gene: TRBD2; J gene: TRBJ2-3; V gene: TRBV5-6; CDR3 protein: CASSLGLAGVADTQYF; CDR3 DNA: TGTGCCAGCAGCTTGGGACTAGCGGGAGTCGCAGATACGCAGTATTTT
clone size: NA; D gene: TRBD2; J gene: TRBJ2-7; V gene: TRBV19; CDR3 protein: CASSMAKGRWREVEQYF; CDR3 DNA: TGTGCCAGTAGTATGGCCAAGGGGCGTTGGCGGGAGGTCGAGCAGTACTTC
clone size: NA; D gene: TRBD1; J gene: TRBJ1-2; V gene: TRBV19; CDR3 protein: CASTTRDRGSNYGYTF; CDR3 DNA: TGTGCCAGTACCACCCGGGACAGGGGATCGAACTATGGCTACACCTTC
clone size: NA; D gene: TRBD1; J gene: TRBJ2-3; V gene: TRBV7-2; CDR3 protein: CASSSPGQGAGDTQYF; CDR3 DNA: TGTGCCAGCAGCTCCCCGGGACAGGGGGCGGGGGATACGCAGTATTTT
clone size: NA; D gene: TRBD1; J gene: TRBJ2-1; V gene: TRBV3-1/TRBV3-2; CDR3 protein: CASSQGQGAYNEQFF; CDR3 DNA: TGTGCCAGCAGCCAAGGACAGGGGGCGTACAATGAGCAGTTCTTC
clone size: NA; D gene: NA; J gene: TRBJ2-2; V gene: TRBV7-3; CDR3 protein: CASSPSVGGELFF; CDR3 DNA: TGTGCCAGCAGCCCGAGCGTTGGCGGGGAGCTGTTTTTT
clone size: NA; D gene: NA; J gene: TRBJ1-2; V gene: TRBV10-3; CDR3 protein: CAISDRADGYTF; CDR3 DNA: TGTGCCATCAGTGACAGGGCCGACGGCTACACCTTC
clone size: NA; D gene: NA; J gene: TRBJ2-3; V gene: TRBV2; CDR3 protein: CASSVGLASPSTDTQYF; CDR3 DNA: TGTGCCAGCAGTGTAGGTCTAGCGAGCCCTAGCACAGATACGCAGTATTTT
clone size: NA; D gene: TRBD2; J gene: TRBJ2-3; V gene: TRBV5-6; CDR3 protein: CASSLLSGSGLDTQYF; CDR3 DNA: TGTGCCAGCAGCCTACTTAGCGGGAGTGGTTTAGATACGCAGTATTTT
clone size: once; D gene: NA; J gene: TRBJ1-1; V gene: TRBV15; CDR3 protein: CATSRDLQGTEAFF; CDR3 DNA: TGTGCCACCAGCAGAGATCTGCAGGGAACTGAAGCTTTCTTT
clone size: NA; D gene: NA; J gene: TRBJ1-5; V gene: TRBV5-5; CDR3 protein: CASSTLTESNQPQHF; CDR3 DNA: TGTGCCAGCAGCACCTTGACAGAGAGCAATCAGCCCCAGCATTTT
clone size: NA; D gene: TRBD2; J gene: TRBJ2-3; V gene: TRBV6-6; CDR3 protein: CASSYSTSQHTDTQYF; CDR3 DNA: TGTGCCAGCAGTTACTCGACTAGCCAGCATACAGATACGCAGTATTTT
clone size: NA; D gene: TRBD1; J gene: TRBJ1-3; V gene: TRBV30; CDR3 protein: CAWGGQGSTIYF; CDR3 DNA: TGTGCCTGGGGAGGACAGGGGTCCACCATATATTTT
clone size: NA; D gene: TRBD2; J gene: TRBJ2-7; V gene: TRBV3-1/TRBV3-2; CDR3 protein: CASSHQCGTSGTRDEQYF; CDR3 DNA: TGTGCCAGCAGCCATCAATGCGGGACTAGCGGGACTCGGGACGAGCAGTACTTC
clone size: NA; D gene: NA; J gene: TRBJ1-4; V gene: TRBV28; CDR3 protein: CASSFPLGEDNEKLFF; CDR3 DNA: TGTGCCAGCAGTTTTCCCCTAGGGGAGGATAATGAAAAACTGTTTTTT
clone size: NA; D gene: TRBD1; J gene: TRBJ1-1; V gene: TRBV30; CDR3 protein: CAWAQGEWTEAFF; CDR3 DNA: TGTGCCTGGGCCCAGGGGGAGTGGACTGAAGCTTTCTTT
clone size: NA; D gene: NA; J gene: TRBJ1-1; V gene: TRBV2; CDR3 protein: CASSEVSGHGAFF; CDR3 DNA: TGTGCCAGCAGTGAAGTTTCGGGACATGGAGCTTTCTTT
clone size: NA; D gene: NA; J gene: TRBJ2-2; V gene: TRBV30; CDR3 protein: CAWGIRTGVGGELFF; CDR3 DNA: TGTGCCTGGGGAATTCGGACCGGGGTAGGCGGGGAGCTGTTTTTT
clone size: NA; D gene: TRBD2; J gene: TRBJ2-1; V gene: TRBV9; CDR3 protein: CASSVESSGIESYNEQFF; CDR3 DNA: TGTGCCAGCAGCGTAGAATCTAGCGGGATAGAATCCTACAATGAGCAGTTCTTC
clone size: NA; D gene: TRBD1; J gene: TRBJ1-1; V gene: TRBV3-1/TRBV3-2; CDR3 protein: CASGAGTEILNTEAFF; CDR3 DNA: TGTGCCAGCGGAGCCGGGACAGAGATATTGAACACTGAAGCTTTCTTT
clone size: NA; D gene: TRBD2; J gene: TRBJ2-5; V gene: TRBV7-8; CDR3 protein: CASSPLAGGAETQYF; CDR3 DNA: TGTGCCAGCAGCCCACTAGCGGGAGGAGCGGAGACCCAGTACTTC
clone size: NA; D gene: NA; J gene: TRBJ2-2; V gene: TRBV4-1; CDR3 protein: CASSQEILGRPTGELFF; CDR3 DNA: TGCGCCAGCAGCCAAGAAATATTGGGGAGGCCCACCGGGGAGCTGTTTTTT
clone size: NA; D gene: TRBD2; J gene: TRBJ2-7; V gene: TRBV4-1; CDR3 protein: CASSQGNLAGDAYEQYF; CDR3 DNA: TGCGCCAGCAGCCAAGGGAATCTAGCGGGAGATGCGTACGAGCAGTACTTC
clone size: NA; D gene: TRBD1; J gene: TRBJ2-7; V gene: TRBV5-6; CDR3 protein: CASSVLSGGFSYEQYF; CDR3 DNA: TGTGCCAGCAGCGTATTGTCAGGGGGCTTCTCCTACGAGCAGTACTTC
clone size: NA; D gene: TRBD2; J gene: TRBJ2-5; V gene: TRBV5-8; CDR3 protein: CASSLVGGGQYQETQYF; CDR3 DNA: TGTGCCAGCAGCTTGGTGGGCGGGGGTCAGTACCAAGAGACCCAGTACTTC
clone size: NA; D gene: TRBD1; J gene: TRBJ1-2; V gene: TRBV11-2; CDR3 protein: CASSPTSTGFGYTF; CDR3 DNA: TGTGCCAGCAGCCCTACCTCGACAGGGTTTGGCTACACCTTC
clone size: NA; D gene: NA; J gene: TRBJ2-7; V gene: TRBV7-3; CDR3 protein: CASSPGVGEQYF; CDR3 DNA: TGTGCCAGCAGCCCCGGAGTCGGGGAGCAGTACTTC
clone size: few; D gene: NA; J gene: TRBJ1-1; V gene: TRBV7-3; CDR3 protein: CASSLPSLEAFF; CDR3 DNA: TGTGCCAGCAGCCTACCATCCCTGGAAGCTTTCTTT
clone size: NA; D gene: TRBD2; J gene: TRBJ2-2; V gene: TRBV5-4; CDR3 protein: CASSIGTSRYTGELFF; CDR3 DNA: TGTGCCAGCAGCATCGGGACTAGCAGATACACCGGGGAGCTGTTTTTT
clone size: NA; D gene: NA; J gene: TRBJ1-5; V gene: TRBV6-6; CDR3 protein: CASSYERRPQHF; CDR3 DNA: TGTGCCAGCAGTTACGAGAGAAGGCCCCAGCATTTT
clone size: NA; D gene: NA; J gene: TRBJ2-6; V gene: TRBV19; CDR3 protein: CASSISFSGANVLTF; CDR3 DNA: TGTGCCAGTAGTATTTCCTTCTCTGGGGCCAACGTCCTGACTTTC
clone size: NA; D gene: NA; J gene: TRBJ2-1; V gene: TRBV7-3; CDR3 protein: CASSLGQEQFF; CDR3 DNA: TGTGCCAGCAGCTTAGGGCAGGAGCAGTTCTTC
clone size: NA; D gene: NA; J gene: TRBJ2-7; V gene: TRBV5-4; CDR3 protein: CASSPGSEIYEQYF; CDR3 DNA: TGTGCCAGCAGCCCCGGGAGCGAGATCTACGAGCAGTACTTC
clone size: few; D gene: NA; J gene: TRBJ1-4; V gene: TRBV2; CDR3 protein: CASDGGGPGLRNEKLFF; CDR3 DNA: TGTGCCAGCGATGGGGGGGGACCGGGGTTAAGAAATGAAAAACTGTTTTTT
clone size: NA; D gene: NA; J gene: TRBJ1-2; V gene: TRBV30; CDR3 protein: CAWKGGTSFYTF; CDR3 DNA: TGTGCCTGGAAGGGAGGGACCTCTTTCTACACCTTC
clone size: NA; D gene: TRBD2; J gene: TRBJ2-7; V gene: TRBV15; CDR3 protein: CATSRDLVSGRLDEQYF; CDR3 DNA: TGTGCCACCAGCAGAGACCTAGTAAGCGGGAGGTTGGACGAGCAGTACTTC
clone size: NA; D gene: TRBD1; J gene: TRBJ1-1; V gene: TRBV6-6; CDR3 protein: CASRSQGAVNTEAFF; CDR3 DNA: TGTGCCAGCAGATCTCAGGGGGCGGTAAATACTGAAGCTTTCTTT
clone size: NA; D gene: TRBD1; J gene: TRBJ2-3; V gene: TRBV3-1/TRBV3-2; CDR3 protein: CASRDSSTDTQYF; CDR3 DNA: TGTGCCAGCCGGGACAGCAGCACAGATACGCAGTATTTT
clone size: once; D gene: TRBD2; J gene: TRBJ2-1; V gene: TRBV7-2; CDR3 protein: CASSPGLAANNEQFF; CDR3 DNA: TGTGCCAGCAGCCCCGGACTAGCGGCAAACAATGAGCAGTTCTTC
clone size: NA; D gene: TRBD1; J gene: TRBJ1-1; V gene: TRBV3-1/TRBV3-2; CDR3 protein: CASRTTGENTEAFF; CDR3 DNA: TGTGCCAGCCGAACGACAGGGGAGAACACTGAAGCTTTCTTT
clone size: NA; D gene: TRBD2; J gene: TRBJ2-3; V gene: TRBV11-2; CDR3 protein: CASSFSPPGTSGLTDTQYF; CDR3 DNA: TGTGCCAGCAGCTTTTCGCCCCCCGGGACTAGCGGACTCACAGATACGCAGTATTTT
clone size: NA; D gene: TRBD1; J gene: TRBJ2-3; V gene: TRBV19; CDR3 protein: CASSTEDRATDTQYF; CDR3 DNA: TGTGCCAGTAGTACCGAGGACAGGGCAACAGATACGCAGTATTTT
clone size: NA; D gene: TRBD1; J gene: TRBJ1-5; V gene: TRBV18; CDR3 protein: CASSADRDQPQHF; CDR3 DNA: TGTGCCAGCTCAGCGGACAGGGATCAGCCCCAGCATTTT
clone size: NA; D gene: NA; J gene: TRBJ2-7; V gene: TRBV7-6; CDR3 protein: CASSPGHHEQYF; CDR3 DNA: TGTGCCAGCTCGCCAGGGCACCACGAGCAGTACTTC
clone size: NA; D gene: NA; J gene: TRBJ2-2; V gene: TRBV7-2; CDR3 protein: CASSPPRVAENTGELFF; CDR3 DNA: TGTGCCAGCAGCCCCCCTAGGGTAGCGGAGAACACCGGGGAGCTGTTTTTT
clone size: once; D gene: NA; J gene: TRBJ1-6; V gene: TRBV6-6; CDR3 protein: CASSRQEGSPLHF; CDR3 DNA: TGTGCCAGCAGTCGACAGGAAGGTTCACCCCTCCACTTT
clone size: NA; D gene: NA; J gene: TRBJ1-6; V gene: TRBV30; CDR3 protein: CAWNPGGASSYNSPLHF; CDR3 DNA: TGTGCCTGGAATCCTGGCGGAGCTAGCTCCTATAATTCACCCCTCCACTTT
clone size: NA; D gene: TRBD1; J gene: TRBJ2-1; V gene: TRBV18; CDR3 protein: CASSPGTGSNEQFF; CDR3 DNA: TGTGCCAGCTCACCCGGGACAGGATCTAATGAGCAGTTCTTC